This T cell receptor (beta chain) originates from a study of human T cells and chemical hapten exposure. TCRdb recomputed calls from the RACE reads with MiXCR, one row per CDR3 protein. The table includes a few hundred thousand distinct CDR3 sequences, approximately 8.6% detected once. Study results and limitations: DPC sensitization did not alter TCRs above 1 in 1000 frequency.

Trimming left V 5 bases short and J 2 bases short, with 14 bases between. This CDR3 comprises 15 residues. Germline loops: CDR1 SEHNR, CDR2 FQNEAQ (reference sequence). About this clonotype itself: Its antigen remains unidentified.

Stated time point: pre-sensitization, week 0. The treatment was: therapeutic diphenylcyclopropenone sensitization with weekly scalp DPC. The chain employs TRBV7-9 and TRBJ2-3; possibly TRBD1 for D (5 bases). The clonotype originates from a woman in her forties with alopecia areata. Some clones in this sample may be carry-over from other donors' samples. The input for sequencing was whole blood, taken in connection with sensitization to the hapten diphenylcyclopropenone (DPC). The CDR3 reads CASSNRNAYTDTQYF. CDR3 DNA sequence: TGTGCCAGCAGCAACAGGAATGCATACACAGATACGCAGTATTTT.